These 10 T cell receptor beta chains came from one sample sequenced in a study of T cells expressing NK-cell markers (dated by TCRdb to between 2020 and 2021). The library was generated by 5' RACE. Sequencing relied on an Illumina HiSeq 2000. Following TCRdb reprocessing, every CDR3 protein sequence forms one entry, and DNA is not provided. This sample's table has entries for 350,000 to 400,000 distinct CDR3 sequences. The ten largest clones take up roughly a tenth of the sample. The specimen sequenced was blood T cells: a sorted CD56 or NKG2C T cell subset, CD4+ or CD8+ T cells, or bulk PBMC T cells (not recorded which). Receptor source: a woman aged 50 to 60 in good health. Donor details come from another sample of the same person, matched by shared clones.

The J gene is TRBJ2-4, the V gene TRBV7-8; TCRdb's D gene call, TRBD1, goes unchecked for lack of DNA. This CDR3 region has 16 residues. Germline CDR1 and CDR2: SGHVS and FQNEAQ. CDR3 region: CASSSIIPPGENIQYF.

This chain uses TRBV5-1 with TRBJ2-1. From germline, CDR1 is SGHRS and CDR2 YFSETQ. CDR3 length: 15 amino acids. This chain's CDR3 is CASSLVAGVWNEQFF.

J is TRBJ2-3 and V is TRBV14. CDR1 SGHDN and CDR2 FVKESK come from the germline V gene. CDR3 length: 15 residues. CDR3 in amino acids: CASSQDRMPADTQYF.

The rearrangement joins TRBV6-4 to TRBJ2-1; TCRdb selects TRBD2, and the lack of DNA leaves this call unchecked. Per the germline V gene, CDR1 is MRHNA and CDR2 is SNTAGT. This CDR3 spans 14 amino acids. CDR3 region: CASSASSAIFEQFF.

The rearrangement joins TRBV7-7 to TRBJ2-1; the TCRdb call, TRBD2, lacks DNA for checking. There are 18 residues in the CDR3. Germline V CDR1 and CDR2: SSHAT, FNYEAQ (reference sequence). This CDR3 reads CASSLTSGRAVPYNEQFF.

The chain joins TRBV6-2 or TRBV6-3 to TRBJ1-5. Germline CDR1 reads MNHEY; CDR2 reads SVGEGT. The CDR3 is 14 amino acids. The CDR3 spells CASSFVLRNQPQHF.

V gene TRBV20-1 combines with J gene TRBJ2-1; TCRdb's D call, TRBD2, is unchecked because there is no DNA. The CDR3 consists of 13 residues. Germline V gene sequence: CDR1 DFQATT, CDR2 SNEGSKA (reference sequence). The CDR3 spells CSASSGTSGREFF.

This chain links TRBV27 with TRBJ2-1; without DNA, the TCRdb call of TRBD2 cannot be checked. Germline V CDR1 and CDR2: MNHEY, SMNVEV (reference sequence). This CDR3 region has 16 residues. CDR3 residues: CASSFLTSGRADEQFF.

The chain recombines TRBV29-1 with TRBJ1-5. This CDR3 is 15 amino acids long. Germline V lookup: CDR1 SQVTM, CDR2 ANQGSEA. The CDR3 sequence: CSVGSGAGGKQPQHF.

The V and J genes are TRBV25-1 and TRBJ2-2; lacking DNA, the TRBD1 call made by TCRdb goes unchecked. The CDR3 runs 15 residues. The germline V gene encodes CDR1 MGHDK and CDR2 SYGVNS. This CDR3 reads CASSLTGSNTGELFF.